Listed here are 30 T cell receptor beta chains from one sample, sequenced in a study of T cell changes during pregnancy in multiple sclerosis. Using immunoSEQ multiplex PCR, the repertoire was profiled, and TCRdb retains in-frame clones only, with some absent. The table shows over 35,000 clones, with 90% to 95% occurring only once. The sample consisted of CD8+ T cells from peripheral blood mononuclear cells, taken before pregnancy. These receptors were obtained from a female donor with multiple sclerosis, enrolled in a pregnancy study.

V gene TRBV27 combines with J gene TRBJ1-5; D gene ambiguous. CDR3 length equals 12 residues. Germline assignment: CDR1 MNHEY and CDR2 SMNVEV (reference sequence). V shed 6 bases and J shed 6 bases, with 9 bases lying between them. Here the CDR3 DNA reads TGTGCCAGCAGCTCCTCGGGTCAGCCCCAGCATTTT. Residues: CASSSSGQPQHF.

The V gene is TRBV9, the J gene TRBJ2-7; 8 positions match TRBD1. V shed 7 bases and J 6 bases; nucleotides not matched to a gene: 3. This CDR3 comprises 11 residues. From germline, CDR1 is SGDLS and CDR2 YYNGEE. The CDR3 region has the DNA TGTGCCAGCGGGACAGGAGCCGAGCAGTACTTC. Protein: CASGTGAEQYF.

The chain recombines TRBV29-1 with TRBJ2-2, with 14 positions matching TRBD2. The CDR3 spans 20 residues. After removal of 7 bases from V and 0 bases from J, the junction contained 16 bases not matched to a gene. Germline V gene data show CDR1 as SQVTM and CDR2 as ANQGSEA. The CDR3 bases are TGCAGCGCAAGTACCGGGACTAGCGGGGGAAGACCCACGAACACCGGGGAGCTGTTTTTT. Amino acids: CSASTGTSGGRPTNTGELFF.

The chain combines TRBV13 with TRBJ2-4; 10 nucleotides match TRBD2. Germline CDR1 is PRHDT and CDR2 is FYEKMQ (reference sequence). The CDR3 sequence is 18 residues long. Germline trimming cut 8 bases from V and 7 bases from J; bases unmatched to any gene: 20. The CDR3 nucleotides read TGTGCCAGCGAAGAGTCGGCTAGCGGGAGTGTTGGGAGGAACATTCAGTACTTC. Translation: CASEESASGSVGRNIQYF.

This chain links TRBV18 with TRBJ2-7; TRBD2 might be the D (5 bases). Between the trimmed V and J ends, which lost 2 bases and 6 bases, there was a span of 8 bases. The CDR3 totals 12 residues. The V gene's germline CDR1 is KGHSH and CDR2 LQKENI. The CDR3 protein is CASSPEGAEQYF. In DNA form, the CDR3 reads TGTGCCAGCTCACCAGAGGGTGCCGAGCAGTACTTC.

Points on this clone: Mismatch with germline at one junction end may stem from a read error. The chain recombines TRBV28 with TRBJ2-7, with TRBD2 matching over 14 bases. This CDR3 is 14 amino acids long. Germline CDR1 reads MDHEN; CDR2 reads SYDVKM. The chain's CDR3 is CASSSRTSGRPFIF. In DNA, the CDR3 is TGTGCCAGCAGTTCCCGGACTAGCGGGAGGCCCTTCATCTTC.

V usage is TRBV18 and J usage is TRBJ2-1; a possible D gene is TRBD2 (6 bases). The CDR3 has 15 residues. Germline CDR1 is KGHSH and CDR2 is LQKENI. Trimming removed 1 base from V and 4 bases from J, with 11 bases in between. The CDR3: CASSPQGGIYNEQFF. As DNA, the CDR3 is TGTGCCAGCTCACCACAGGGCGGGATTTACAATGAGCAGTTCTTC.

The CDR3 protein is CASSLAGQGLLNYGYTF. The CDR3 DNA is TGTGCCAGCAGCTTGGCCGGACAGGGACTTCTAAACTATGGCTACACCTTC. The gene calls are TRBV5-6 and TRBJ1-2; 8 nucleotides match TRBD1. CDR3 size: 17 residues. V lost 0 bases and J lost 2; bases outside the gene matches: 9. Germline assignment: CDR1 SGHDT and CDR2 YYEEEE.

The CDR3 region has the DNA TGTGCCAGCAGTTTACTCAGCAATCAGCCCCAGCATTTT. Its translation is CASSLLSNQPQHF. The chain uses TRBV27 and TRBJ1-5; D unclear. This CDR3 spans 13 amino acids. Per the germline V gene, CDR1 is MNHEY and CDR2 is SMNVEV (reference sequence). V lost 2 bases and J lost 1, with 3 bases in between.

The chain couples TRBV25-1 to TRBJ1-2, with D unresolved. The CDR3 has 16 amino acids. V lost 4 bases, J lost 4 bases, and 19 bases lay in between. The germline V gene encodes CDR1 MGHDK and CDR2 SYGVNS. The CDR3, as DNA: TGTGCCAGCAGTGGTCGGGGTTATGAAGGAATCTATGGCTACACCTTC. Protein: CASSGRGYEGIYGYTF.

J is TRBJ2-7 and V is TRBV6-5; a possible D gene is TRBD2 (6 bases). Trimming pared 3 bases from V and 0 bases from J, leaving 12 bases between. This CDR3 is 15 amino acids long. The germline V gene has CDR1 MNHEY and CDR2 SVGAGI. CDR3 sequence (DNA): TGTGCCAGCAGTTATGAGCGGGCGTACTCCTACGAGCAGTACTTC. Amino acids: CASSYERAYSYEQYF.

This rearrangement joins TRBV13 to TRBJ1-2; no firm D call. The CDR3 runs 14 residues. The germline gives CDR1 PRHDT, CDR2 FYEKMQ (reference sequence). The ends were cut back, 5 bases at V and 4 bases at J, with 14 bases in the middle. The CDR3 sequence: CASSIVGSGYGYTF. The CDR3 bases are TGTGCCAGCAGCATCGTGGGGAGTGGCTATGGCTACACCTTC.

This clone is a singleton in its sample. This chain joins TRBV7-9 and TRBJ2-3, with a tentative D call TRBD2 (5 bases). The ends were cut back, 3 bases at V and 3 bases at J, with 19 bases in the middle. Germline assignment: CDR1 SEHNR and CDR2 FQNEAQ (reference sequence). The CDR3 is 17 amino acids. CDR3 DNA sequence: TGTGCCAGCAGCTTGGTCTTACGGGCGGGCGAAACAGATACGCAGTATTTT. Translation: CASSLVLRAGETDTQYF.

The chain couples TRBV7-9 to TRBJ2-7, with a weak D call TRBD1 (5 bases). Germline values: CDR1 SEHNR, CDR2 FQNEAQ (reference sequence). This CDR3 region has 15 residues. Trimming shortened V by 3 bases and J by 0 bases, and 12 bases separated the two germline ends. CDR3 bases: TGTGCCAGCAGCTTTGACAGCTCGGGCTCCTACGAGCAGTACTTC. It translates to CASSFDSSGSYEQYF.

This clone was picked up one time. The chain carries TRBV4-1 and TRBJ2-2; 7 nucleotides align to TRBD1. CDR1 MGHRA and CDR2 YSYEKL come from the germline V gene. The CDR3 extends over 15 amino acids. V was clipped by 5 bases and J by 3 bases; unmatched bases: 6. CDR3 nucleotide sequence: TGCGCCAGCAGCACGCGTCAGGGGGACACCGGGGAGCTGTTTTTT. Translated: CASSTRQGDTGELFF.

The rearrangement joins TRBV2 to TRBJ2-7, with D perhaps TRBD2 (6 bases). CDR1 and CDR2 (germline): SNHLY, FYNNEI. This CDR3 is 15 amino acids long. V gave up 4 bases and J gave up 2 bases, with 15 bases separating them. CDR3 protein: CASSVTGTYAYEQYF. CDR3 in DNA: TGTGCCAGCAGTGTCACCGGGACTTACGCCTACGAGCAGTACTTC.

This clone was seen a handful of times. V is TRBV6-5 and J is TRBJ2-1; 8 positions match TRBD2. Germline V gives CDR1 MNHEY, CDR2 SVGAGI. V shed 7 bases, J shed 12 bases, and the junction held 11 bases outside the gene matches. The CDR3 extends over 13 amino acids. The CDR3 spells CASTDLSGKMQFF. CDR3 bases: TGTGCCAGCACCGACCTTAGCGGGAAAATGCAGTTCTTC.

The CDR3 sequence: CASSSETESNYGYTF. The CDR3 DNA reads as TGCGCCAGCAGCTCCGAGACAGAGAGCAACTATGGCTACACCTTC. The V call is TRBV5-1, the J call TRBJ1-2; a possible D gene is TRBD1 (5 bases). Trimming shortened V by 3 bases and J by 2 bases, and 14 bases separated the two germline ends. Germline V gene lookup returns CDR1 SGHRS and CDR2 YFSETQ. The CDR3 has 15 residues.

The chain joins TRBV27 to TRBJ1-5, with unresolved D. V dropped 8 bases and J dropped 5 bases, with 13 bases sitting between them. Germline loops: CDR1 MNHEY, CDR2 SMNVEV (reference sequence). CDR3 length: 13 residues. CDR3 nucleotide sequence: TGTGCCAGCGGATCAGGTTTTTATCAGCCCCAGCATTTT. As protein: CASGSGFYQPQHF.

The chain joins TRBV19 to TRBJ2-1, with 8 bases fitting TRBD2. Germline CDR1 and CDR2: LNHDA and SQIVND (reference sequence). The CDR3 covers 17 residues. The J segment lost 1 base and the V segment lost 10 bases, leaving 15 bases of the junction unmatched. Written as DNA, the CDR3 is TGTGCCACCAAGTCCCTAACAAGCGGGAGTTCCTACAATGAGCAGTTCTTC. Its translation: CATKSLTSGSSYNEQFF.

This chain uses TRBV7-3 with TRBJ2-1; D is perhaps TRBD1 (6 bases). Germline lookup yields CDR1 SGHTA and CDR2 FQGTGA. Trimming pared 5 bases from V and 0 bases from J, leaving 8 bases between. The CDR3 covers 14 residues. For the CDR3, the DNA is TGTGCCAGCAGCACAGGGAGCTCCTACAATGAGCAGTTCTTC. Amino acid sequence: CASSTGSSYNEQFF.

This clone was detected only once. CDR3 DNA sequence: TGTGCCAGCAGTCCGGGACAGAGGCATGAGCAGTTCTTC. Residues: CASSPGQRHEQFF. The chain carries TRBV9 and TRBJ2-1; 7 bases map to TRBD1. CDR1 is SGDLS and CDR2 is YYNGEE in the germline V gene. The J segment lost 8 bases and the V segment lost 5 bases, leaving 7 bases of the junction unmatched. There are 13 residues in the CDR3.

CDR3 bases: TGTGCCAGCAGTTTATCGCCCCTAGCGGGAGTCTATGAGCAGTTCTTC. It is translated as CASSLSPLAGVYEQFF. The chain has TRBV27 and TRBJ2-1, with TRBD2 matching 10 bases. CDR1 and CDR2 from the germline V gene are MNHEY and SMNVEV (reference sequence). The CDR3 runs 16 residues. The V segment lost 0 bases and the J segment 8 bases; nucleotides outside the gene matches: 7.

The chain employs TRBV9 and TRBJ2-2, with 11 bases fitting TRBD2. Unmatched junction bases numbered 19, after V lost 3 bases and J lost 6 bases. The CDR3 covers 20 residues. Germline CDR1 SGDLS, CDR2 YYNGEE. CDR3 amino acids: CASSESRGTSGLKWAGELFF. The CDR3 DNA follows: TGTGCCAGCAGCGAGTCCCGGGGGACTAGCGGACTAAAATGGGCCGGGGAGCTGTTTTTT. Full variable domain (remainder filled in from reference TRBV9 and TRBJ2-2): DSGVTQTPKHLITATGQRVTLRCSPRSGDLSVYWYQQSLDQGLQFLIQYYNGEERAKGNILERFSAQQFPDLHSELNLSSLELGDSALYFCASSESRGTSGLKWAGELFFGEGSRLTVL.

The chain combines TRBV5-1 with TRBJ2-1, with 9 bases matching TRBD2. Trimming took 4 bases from V and 6 from J; bases not matched to a gene: 8. Germline CDR1 and CDR2: SGHRS and YFSETQ. The CDR3 spans 15 residues. The CDR3 coding sequence is TGCGCCAGCAGCGGGGGGACTAGCCCGTCCAATGAGCAGTTCTTC. Translated: CASSGGTSPSNEQFF.

This clone was recorded many times. The chain links TRBV6-1 to TRBJ2-7; 7 positions match TRBD1. This CDR3 has 15 amino acids. In germline, CDR1 is MNHNS, CDR2 SASEGT. Trimming cost V 1 base and J 3 bases; bases outside gene matches: 6. CDR3 region: CASSEELAGGYEQYF. CDR3 DNA: TGTGCCAGCAGTGAAGAGCTCGCAGGGGGCTACGAGCAGTACTTC.

The V and J genes are TRBV11-2 and TRBJ1-1; D uncertain. Between the trimmed V and J ends, which lost 1 base and 8 bases, there was a span of 14 bases. CDR3 length: 14 residues. CDR1 is SGHAT and CDR2 is FQNNGV in the germline V gene. DNA of the CDR3: TGTGCCAGCAGCTTAGGGCGGGGAAACGACGAAGCTTTCTTT. It encodes CASSLGRGNDEAFF.

V gene TRBV28 combines with J gene TRBJ2-7; no reliable D call. The CDR3 is made up of 15 amino acids. Deletions cut 3 bases from V and 1 base from J, with 13 bases between. Germline CDR1 and CDR2: MDHEN and SYDVKM. The CDR3 DNA reads as TGTGCCAGCAGTTTGGGTCTAGAAATGTCCTACGAGCAGTACTTC. This sequence encodes CASSLGLEMSYEQYF.

The chain combines TRBV7-8 with TRBJ2-1; TRBD1 matches at 8 bases. Germline loops: CDR1 SGHVS, CDR2 FQNEAQ. The V gene end was trimmed by 2 bases and the J gene end by 9 bases; junction bases not matched to a gene: 6. The length of the CDR3 is 14 residues. CDR3 nucleotides: TGTGCCAGCAGCTTAAACCAGGGGGCGGCTGAGCAGTTCTTC. Translation: CASSLNQGAAEQFF.

The chain joins TRBV7-6 to TRBJ2-1; TRBD2 might be the D (5 bases). The V and J ends lost 5 bases and 0 bases respectively, with 14 bases between them. CDR3 length: 16 residues. CDR1 SGHVS and CDR2 FNYEAQ come from the germline V gene. This CDR3 is CASSPRSGGSYNEQFF. CDR3 bases: TGTGCCAGCAGCCCCCGGAGCGGAGGCTCCTACAATGAGCAGTTCTTC. The full variable domain, rest sourced from reference TRBV7-6 and TRBJ2-1, is GAGVSQSPRYKVTKRGQDVALRCDPISGHVSLYWYRQALGQGPEFLTYFNYEAQQDKSGLPNDRFSAERPEGSISTLTIQRTEQRDSAMYRCASSPRSGGSYNEQFFGPGTRLTVL.